This T cell receptor beta chain was captured in a study of shared clonotypes between healthy human individuals. Overall study findings and caveats: Larger richness was generally estimated for naive than memory subsets. In contrast to clonotypes shared by all four donors, non-shared clonotypes had lower generation probabilities. Sharing of clonotypes among donors was expected to vary with sequencing depth.

Concerning this clone itself: Its antigen remains unknown.

In germline, CDR1 is MDHEN, CDR2 SYDVKM. This CDR3 spans 16 amino acids. V shed 3 bases and J shed 2 bases, with 14 bases lying between them. In the original analysis: Without quality scores, immunoSEQ junctional reads could not be filtered like full-length reads. Measured with immunoSEQ multiplex PCR; TCRdb has only the in-frame clones, and not every one. The DNA gave D and trimming, while V, J and clone size come from that table. The sample contains 850,000 to 1,100,000 clones, 70% to 85% of which appear only once. The receptor comes from a young man in good health. Some clones in this sample may be carry-over from other donors' samples. J is TRBJ1-3 and V is TRBV28; D uncertain. Input material: memory CD4+ T cells from PBMCs. Regarding subset: CD45RA-negative fraction. The DNA of the CDR3 is TGTGCCAGCAGTTTCAGGTTAACCGGGGCTGGAAACACCATATATTTT. Encoded protein: CASSFRLTGAGNTIYF.